This TCR beta chain was captured in a study of tumor-infiltrating lymphocytes in oesophageal squamous cell carcinoma. The CDR3 sequence is 17 residues long. Germline V lookup: CDR1 LGHNA, CDR2 YSLEER. V was cut by 0 bases and J by 1 base, with 15 bases left in between. TCRdb fed the PCR reads into MiXCR, producing one record per CDR3 protein. The table lists nearly 20,000 distinct CDR3 sequences, 30% to 50% of them singletons. This sequence joins TRBV4-3 and TRBJ1-1, with no clear D. The sample taken for sequencing was blood. The sequence derives from a male donor with esophageal squamous cell carcinoma. The DNA of the CDR3 is TGCGCCAGCAGCCAAGAATGGGCATCCTCAGAGAACACTGAAGCTTTCTTT. Residues: CASSQEWASSENTEAFF.